The subject of this entry is one T cell receptor (beta chain). Repertoires were generated with immunoSEQ multiplex PCR, while TCRdb's copy carries only in-frame clones and drops some. The table has 57,000 or so clones, around 79% seen once; the top ten hold roughly 20%. These data originate in a study of blood T cell repertoires in COVID-19. As for the study in general: The United States, Italy and Spain supplied acute and convalescent COVID-19 samples.

This CDR3 spans 16 amino acids. Trimming took 6 bases from V and 1 from J; bases not matched to a gene: 8. The germline CDR1 and CDR2 sequences are SGHDN and FVKESK. Sequencing was done on a sample of peripheral blood. The V call is TRBV14, the J call TRBJ2-3, with TRBD1 matching 9 bases. The TCR was taken from a man aged 60 to 69 with acute or convalescent COVID-19. CDR3 nucleotide sequence: TGTGCCAGCAGTATTGCCGGGACAGGGCGCACAGATACGCAGTATTTT. Translated: CASSIAGTGRTDTQYF.